Each of the 5 T cell receptor beta chains below was sequenced from the same sample in a study of T-cell reconstitution after alpha-beta-depleted transplantation in children. Preparation of the TCRbeta library used unique molecular identifiers. TCRdb itself ran the PCR reads through MiXCR, one entry per CDR3 protein. This table holds 65,000 to 70,000 distinct CDR3 sequences, just under 5% found once. Sample: PBMCs, mostly from graft donor cells, taken 180 days after TCRalphabeta/CD19-depleted stem cell transplant. These receptors were collected from a boy in the first two years of life who had a stem cell transplant for acute myeloid leukemia, so the T cells may come from the graft donor.

This clonotype was counted a single time. The V gene is TRBV7-2, the J gene TRBJ1-1, with D perhaps TRBD1 (5 bases). The germline V and J ends were trimmed by 6 bases and 7 bases, with 21 bases remaining between them. CDR1 and CDR2 from the germline V gene are SGHTA and FQGNSA. The CDR3 is made up of 15 amino acids. The CDR3 DNA reads TGTGCCAGCAGAAACAGGCTCGGACGTCGCAATGAAGCTTTCTTT. It translates to CASRNRLGRRNEAFF.

This clonotype was seen many times. The J gene is TRBJ2-1, the V gene TRBV23-1; D unclear. TRBV23-1 is annotated as an ORF whose role is uncertain. CDR3 length: 9 residues. Trimming pared 4 bases from V and 10 bases from J, leaving 2 bases between. The CDR3 spells CASSPEQFF. The CDR3 DNA is TGCGCCAGCAGTCCAGAGCAGTTCTTC.

In its sample, this clonotype was seen many times. The chain uses TRBV14 and TRBJ1-5; 9 bases map to TRBD1. In germline, CDR1 is SGHDN, CDR2 FVKESK. The CDR3 length is 18 residues. After removal of 4 bases from V and 0 bases from J, the junction contained 10 bases not matched to a gene. The chain's CDR3 is CASSPRRDREFSNQPQHF. As DNA, the CDR3 is TGTGCCAGCAGCCCACGCCGGGACAGGGAGTTTAGCAATCAGCCCCAGCATTTT.

This clonotype has ten or more counts. The chain carries TRBV12-3 or TRBV12-4 and TRBJ1-5; no reliable D call. This CDR3 comprises 14 residues. The V end was cut by 5 bases, the J end by 0 bases, with 8 bases between. CDR3 loop: CASSVSNSNQPQHF. CDR3 in DNA: TGTGCCAGCAGTGTTTCTAATAGCAATCAGCCCCAGCATTTT.

This clonotype was seen at least ten times. The rearrangement joins TRBV7-2 to TRBJ2-3; no firm D call. Germline CDR1 and CDR2: SGHTA and FQGNSA. Trimming cost V 0 bases and J 3 bases, with 7 bases left between them. The CDR3 extends over 14 amino acids. For the CDR3, the DNA is TGTGCCAGCAGCTTAGCGAGTTGGACAGATACGCAGTATTTT. The encoded protein is CASSLASWTDTQYF.